This TCR beta chain was documented in a study of blood T cell repertoires in COVID-19. The wider study: The United States, Italy and Spain were the sources of the acute and convalescent COVID-19 samples.

Participants were aged 18 to 89 years from around 25 US areas. What the recovered Cohort 3 donors had was two negative PCRs, clearance, or symptom resolution. Per the authors' pipeline: Reference gene primer amplification yielded estimated nucleated cell counts. Some clones are missing from TCRdb's copy, which holds only in-frame ones; the method was immunoSEQ multiplex PCR. D and trimming were read from the DNA, whereas the V and J calls and clone size are those reported in that table. This sample has about 200,000 clones, with roughly 85% found just once. V lost 8 bases and J 2 bases, leaving 10 bases between the germline ends. The CDR3 consists of 11 residues. Germline loops: CDR1 GTSNPN, CDR2 SVGIG (reference sequence).

The sequenced sample consisted of PBMCs or T cells enriched from blood (not recorded which). V is TRBV30 and J is TRBJ2-7; D not certain. This receptor was taken from a man aged 40-55 years who had recovered from COVID-19. CDR3 sequence reads: CALQRAYEQYF. DNA of the CDR3: TGTGCCCTGCAGCGAGCCTACGAGCAGTACTTC.